These 13 T cell receptor beta chains were sequenced from one sample in a study of shared clonotypes between healthy human individuals. Profiled with immunoSEQ multiplex PCR; TCRdb holds only in-frame clones, not every one. The sample has about 520,000 clones; 90% to 97% are singletons. Sequencing used naive CD4+ T cells sorted from blood. The subset: CD45RA+ positively selected. Receptors were obtained from a woman in her twenties or thirties in good health.

The table lists this clone with a count of one. The genes are TRBV5-1 and TRBJ2-3; either TRBD1 or TRBD2 may supply D (5 bases each). V was pared by 4 bases and J by 0 bases, with 15 bases between. This CDR3 spans 16 amino acids. CDR1 and CDR2 (germline): SGHRS, YFSETQ. The CDR3, as DNA: TGCGCCAGCAGCCGGCAATGGGACGGGAGCACAGATACGCAGTATTTT. Its protein is CASSRQWDGSTDTQYF. Looking up the rest from reference TRBV5-1 and TRBJ2-3 gives the full variable domain: KAGVTQTPRYLIKTRGQQVTLSCSPISGHRSVSWYQQTPGQGLQFLFEYFSETQRNKGNFPGRFSGRQFSNSRSEMNVSTLELGDSALYLCASSRQWDGSTDTQYFGPGTRLTVL.

DNA of the CDR3: TGTGCCAGCAGCACGAGGGGACAGGGAACTTACGAGCAGTACTTC. Amino acids: CASSTRGQGTYEQYF. The gene calls are TRBV5-8 and TRBJ2-7, with 9 bases matching TRBD1. CDR3 length: 15 residues. Per the germline V gene, CDR1 is SGHTS and CDR2 is YDEGEE. J was trimmed by 4 bases and V by 4 bases; bases with no gene match: 9. The variable domain in full, with the rest retrieved from reference TRBV5-8 and TRBJ2-7, is EAGVTQSPTHLIKTRGQQATLRCSPISGHTSVYWYQQALGLGLQFLLWYDEGEERNRGNFPPRFSGRQFPNYSSELNVNALELEDSALYLCASSTRGQGTYEQYFGPGTRLTVT.

This clone has a single count. The chain has TRBV13 and TRBJ2-6; the D is unclear. V was pared by 3 bases and J by 3 bases, with 9 bases between. CDR1 and CDR2 (germline): PRHDT, FYEKMQ (reference sequence). This CDR3 is built from 15 residues. CDR3 residues: CASSFKVNGANVLTF. DNA of the CDR3: TGTGCCAGCAGCTTTAAGGTTAATGGGGCCAACGTCCTGACTTTC.

As concerns this clone: A read error may produce the germline difference seen at one junction end. The chain links TRBV7-9 to TRBJ2-3; the D gene could be TRBD1 or TRBD2 (5 bases each). CDR3 length equals 13 residues. Germline V gives CDR1 SEHNR, CDR2 FQNEAQ (reference sequence). This CDR3 is CASSLLVQGRTFF. DNA of the CDR3: TGTGCCAGCAGCCTGCTGGTGCAGGGACGAACCTTTTTT. Supplemented by reference TRBV7-9 and TRBJ2-3, the full variable domain reads DTGVSQNPRHKITKRGQNVTFRCDPISEHNRLYWYRQTLGQGPEFLTYFQNEAQLEKSRLLSDRFSAERPKGSFSTLEIQRTEQGDSAMYLCASSLLVQGRTFFGPGTRLTVL.

In this sample, this clone turned up a few times. The chain joins TRBV2 to TRBJ1-5; no firm D call. The CDR3 runs to 10 residues. The V end was cut by 4 bases, the J end by 9 bases, with 4 bases between. Germline-derived CDR1 and CDR2 are SNHLY and FYNNEI. The CDR3 DNA follows: TGTGCCAGCAGTGGACCGCCCCAGCATTTT. Translated, it gives CASSGPPQHF.

This chain links TRBV30 with TRBJ2-3; D is tentatively TRBD1 or TRBD2 (5 bases each). Germline V gene sequence: CDR1 GTSNPN, CDR2 SVGIG (reference sequence). The V and J ends lost 2 bases and 8 bases respectively, with 23 bases between them. The CDR3 loop spans 16 amino acids. The CDR3 nucleotides read TGTGCCTGGAGTAGGGGTGTGGCGGGCTGGGATAGTACGCAGTATTTT. Its translation: CAWSRGVAGWDSTQYF.

The CDR3 DNA reads TGTGCCAGCAGTTTCCGCAGGGTTGGTAATTCACCCCTCCACTTT. Its translation: CASSFRRVGNSPLHF. The rearrangement links TRBV28 to TRBJ1-6, with D maybe TRBD1 (5 bases). The germline V gene encodes CDR1 MDHEN and CDR2 SYDVKM. The CDR3 extends over 15 amino acids. V dropped 3 bases and J dropped 6 bases, with 12 bases sitting between them.

As for this clone: The sample contains more than one DNA sequence encoding this CDR3. This chain connects TRBV7-2 to TRBJ1-1; 10 positions agree with TRBD1. V shed 3 bases and J 3 bases; nucleotides not matched to a gene: 4. The CDR3 length is 15 residues. The germline V gene has CDR1 SGHTA and CDR2 FQGNSA. Written as DNA, the CDR3 is TGTGCCAGCAGCTTGGAGGGGACAGGGGACACTGAAGCTTTCTTT. This translates into CASSLEGTGDTEAFF.

This chain joins TRBV19 and TRBJ2-7; the D gene is possibly TRBD1 (5 bases). CDR3 length: 14 residues. V was pared by 6 bases and J by 0 bases, with 12 bases between. Germline CDR1 LNHDA, CDR2 SQIVND (reference sequence). The CDR3 spells CASSIRQHSYEQYF. The CDR3 region has the DNA TGTGCCAGTAGCATCCGACAGCACTCCTACGAGCAGTACTTC.

The chain joins TRBV7-9 to TRBJ1-1, with D hard to call. In germline, CDR1 is SEHNR, CDR2 FQNEAQ (reference sequence). The V gene lost 4 bases and the J gene lost 1 base, with 16 bases spanning the gap. The CDR3 has 16 residues. The CDR3: CASSSGRELSNTEAFF. The CDR3 DNA reads as TGTGCCAGCAGCTCCGGACGCGAATTGTCGAACACTGAAGCTTTCTTT.

For the CDR3, the DNA is TGCGCCAGCAGCGGACAGACGAACACCGGGGAGCTGTTTTTT. It is translated as CASSGQTNTGELFF. The V gene is TRBV10-1, the J gene TRBJ2-2; maybe TRBD1 (6 bases). Trimming left V 6 bases short and J 0 bases short, with 8 bases between. In germline, CDR1 is WNHNN, CDR2 SYGVQD (reference sequence). This CDR3 spans 14 amino acids.

This sequence joins TRBV5-1 and TRBJ2-5, with D maybe TRBD2 (5 bases). CDR1 is SGHRS and CDR2 is YFSETQ in the germline V gene. With 6 bases removed from V and 4 bases from J, the gap between germline ends came to 13 bases. The CDR3 has 13 residues. The CDR3 here is CASTSQGRETQYF. The CDR3 nucleotides are TGCGCCAGCACTAGCCAAGGGAGAGAGACCCAGTACTTC.

The chain uses TRBV27 and TRBJ2-7; D is unresolved. The V gene lost 0 bases and the J gene lost 6 bases, with 12 bases spanning the gap. The germline CDR1 and CDR2 sequences are MNHEY and SMNVEV (reference sequence). The CDR3 is 14 residues long. The CDR3 loop reads CASSLSSFTGEQYF. The CDR3 nucleotides are TGTGCCAGCAGTTTATCGAGTTTTACGGGCGAGCAGTACTTC.